What follows are 4 T cell receptor beta chains derived from one specimen sequenced in a study of beta chain features in type 1 diabetes. Their antigen targets remain unknown. TCRB transcripts that were expressed got sequenced, as all of the isolated RNA had been reverse transcribed. Clones were read by immunoSEQ multiplex PCR, and TCRdb kept only the in-frame ones, dropping some. The sample contains around 140,000 clones, approximately 13% of which appear only once. Points from the study as a whole: Across all four CD4+ subsets, people with type 1 diabetes showed modestly shorter TCRB CDR3s.

Specimen: central memory CD4+ T cells from blood. The receptors were sampled from a man aged 18 to 29 with type 1 diabetes.

Worth noting for this clone: The same CDR3 is also encoded by other DNA sequences in this sample. The V gene is TRBV30, the J gene TRBJ1-1; 7 nucleotides line up with TRBD1. J lost 0 bases, V lost 3 bases, and 1 base had no gene match. The CDR3 sequence is 13 residues long. CDR1 and CDR2 (germline): GTSNPN, SVGIG (reference sequence). The CDR3 here is CAWSGQVNTEAFF. The CDR3 DNA follows: TGTGCCTGGAGCGGACAGGTGAACACTGAAGCTTTCTTT.

The rearrangement links TRBV2 to TRBJ2-7; 9 nucleotides agree with TRBD1. CDR3 length: 13 amino acids. After removal of 8 bases from V and 3 bases from J, the junction contained 5 bases not matched to a gene. Germline V lookup: CDR1 SNHLY, CDR2 FYNNEI. Here the CDR3 reads CASFRTGVYEQYF. The CDR3 nucleotides read TGTGCCAGCTTTCGGACAGGGGTCTACGAGCAGTACTTC.

CDR3 in DNA: TGTGCCAGCAGTTTATCGTCAGCGGGCAATGAGCAGTTCTTC. This sequence encodes CASSLSSAGNEQFF. V and J are TRBV27 and TRBJ2-1; TRBD2 might be the D (6 bases). Germline V gene lookup returns CDR1 MNHEY and CDR2 SMNVEV (reference sequence). There are 14 residues in the CDR3. V shed 0 bases and J shed 6 bases, with 9 bases lying between them.

The chain combines TRBV14 with TRBJ2-3; 7 bases match TRBD1. CDR3 length equals 14 residues. The ends lost 4 bases at V and 2 bases at J; junction bases unmatched: 3. The germline gives CDR1 SGHDN, CDR2 FVKESK. In DNA form, the CDR3 reads TGTGCCAGCAGCCGGGACAGAAACACAGATACGCAGTATTTT. It is translated as CASSRDRNTDTQYF.